These 15 T cell receptor beta chains were all obtained from the same sample, sequenced in a study of blood T cell repertoires in COVID-19. Profiled with immunoSEQ multiplex PCR; TCRdb holds only in-frame clones, not every one. The data show some 120,000 clones, around 80% seen once. Sequenced material: peripheral blood. Receptor source: a man in his 70s with acute or convalescent COVID-19.

Remarks on this clone: The identical CDR3 is also encoded by other nucleotide sequences in the sample. This rearrangement joins TRBV28 to TRBJ2-5; possible D gene TRBD1, 5 bases. The V end lost 3 bases, the J end lost 4 bases, and 9 bases lay between the germline ends. Germline CDR1 MDHEN, CDR2 SYDVKM. The CDR3 runs to 13 residues. CDR3 protein: CASSLAGRETQYF. CDR3 sequence (DNA): TGTGCCAGCAGTTTGGCAGGGCGAGAGACCCAGTACTTC.

J is TRBJ2-7 and V is TRBV6-6; a weak D match, TRBD1 (6 bases). The V gene lost 5 bases and the J gene lost 1 base, with 6 bases spanning the gap. Germline CDR1 MNHNY, CDR2 SVGAGI (reference sequence). This CDR3 comprises 12 residues. CDR3: CASSGQSYEQYF. CDR3 coding DNA: TGTGCCAGCAGTGGACAGTCCTACGAGCAGTACTTC.

V is TRBV5-1 and J is TRBJ1-2; 9 nucleotides agree with TRBD1. V trimming: 4 bases; J trimming: 5 bases; junction bases outside the gene matches: 3. CDR1 is SGHRS, CDR2 YFSETQ, per germline. There are 13 residues in the CDR3. DNA for the CDR3: TGCGCCAGCAGCCCGACAGGGGGTTATGGCTACACCTTC. It encodes CASSPTGGYGYTF. The full variable domain, in which reference TRBV5-1 and TRBJ1-2 provide the parts outside the CDR3, is KAGVTQTPRYLIKTRGQQVTLSCSPISGHRSVSWYQQTPGQGLQFLFEYFSETQRNKGNFPGRFSGRQFSNSRSEMNVSTLELGDSALYLCASSPTGGYGYTFGSGTRLTVV.

This clone was detected a few times. The chain carries TRBV30 and TRBJ2-1; D not certain. Germline V gene lookup returns CDR1 GTSNPN and CDR2 SVGIG (reference sequence). Trimming removed 1 base at V and 2 bases at J, with 9 bases between. The CDR3 extends over 14 amino acids. This CDR3 reads CAWSANRAYNEQFF. The CDR3 DNA reads TGTGCCTGGAGTGCCAACAGAGCCTACAATGAGCAGTTCTTC.

This clone showed up just a few times. This chain joins TRBV7-9 and TRBJ1-5; D remains unclear. The CDR3 extends over 15 amino acids. From germline, CDR1 is SEHNR and CDR2 FQNEAQ (reference sequence). Trimming took off 7 bases at V and 3 bases at J, with 16 bases between the two ends. Here the CDR3 reads CASIRYPGSNQPQHF. The CDR3 coding sequence is TGTGCCAGCATTAGATATCCAGGTTCCAATCAGCCCCAGCATTTT.

The gene calls are TRBV9 and TRBJ1-2, with D possibly TRBD1 on 6 matching bases. The V end was cut by 4 bases, the J end by 8 bases, with 12 bases between. This CDR3 is 12 amino acids long. Germline V CDR1 and CDR2: SGDLS, YYNGEE. This chain's CDR3 is CASSTQGWGYTF. The CDR3 coding sequence is TGTGCCAGCAGCACACAGGGTTGGGGCTACACCTTC.

The J gene is TRBJ2-1, the V gene TRBV4-1; TRBD2 matches at 12 bases. The V and J ends lost 3 bases and 7 bases, in that order; junction bases with no gene match: 4. The CDR3 is 15 residues long. CDR1 and CDR2 (germline): MGHRA, YSYEKL. The CDR3 region has the DNA TGCGCCAGCAGCCAGATGGGACTAGCGGGTAATGAGCAGTTCTTC. This encodes CASSQMGLAGNEQFF.

The chain recombines TRBV19 with TRBJ2-7, with D possibly TRBD2 on 6 matching bases. The ends were cut back, 6 bases at V and 3 bases at J, with 12 bases in the middle. CDR3 length: 13 amino acids. Germline V gene sequence: CDR1 LNHDA, CDR2 SQIVND (reference sequence). The CDR3 loop is CASSLGGGYEQYF. The CDR3 DNA reads TGTGCCAGTAGCTTGGGGGGTGGCTACGAGCAGTACTTC.

J is TRBJ1-1 and V is TRBV3-1 (or the pseudogene TRBV3-2); 7 positions match TRBD1. Germline trimming cut 0 bases from V and 5 bases from J; bases unmatched to any gene: 6. The germline gives CDR1 LGHDT, CDR2 YNNKEL (reference sequence). This CDR3 contains 15 residues. CDR3 DNA sequence: TGTGCCAGCAGCCAAGAAAGTAACAGGGGAACTGAAGCTTTCTTT. This encodes CASSQESNRGTEAFF.

The chain links TRBV3-1 (or the pseudogene TRBV3-2) to TRBJ1-2; 7 bases fit TRBD1. The V gene's germline CDR1 is LGHDT and CDR2 YNNKEL (reference sequence). The CDR3 sequence is 13 residues long. The junction had 7 bases not matched to a gene; V was cut back by 4 bases and J by 8 bases. CDR3: CASSRRSGGGYTF. DNA of the CDR3: TGTGCCAGCAGCCGACGCTCAGGGGGAGGCTACACCTTC.

This clone has only a few counts. The rearrangement links TRBV19 to TRBJ1-2; D is possibly TRBD1 (5 bases). The ends were cut back, 2 bases at V and 1 base at J, with 8 bases in the middle. The germline V gene has CDR1 LNHDA and CDR2 SQIVND (reference sequence). The CDR3 totals 14 residues. The CDR3: CASSIKGNNYGYTF. The CDR3, as DNA: TGTGCCAGTAGTATAAAGGGGAATAACTATGGCTACACCTTC.

This clone was found a few times. The genes are TRBV7-8 and TRBJ2-3; tentative D call: TRBD2 (5 bases). Germline loops: CDR1 SGHVS, CDR2 FQNEAQ. The CDR3 consists of 14 residues. Trimming stripped 1 base from V and 6 bases from J, with 11 bases between. The CDR3 protein is CASSLVTGSDTQYF. Here the CDR3 DNA reads TGTGCCAGCAGCTTAGTTACGGGGTCGGATACGCAGTATTTT.

This clone was seen a few times. The chain carries TRBV6-5 and TRBJ2-1, with 10 bases identical to TRBD2. This CDR3 is 16 amino acids long. Germline CDR1 is MNHEY and CDR2 is SVGAGI. The trim removed 2 bases at V and 4 bases at J, leaving 5 bases unmatched. The CDR3 nucleotides are TGTGCCAGCAGTTACGAGCTAGCGGGGGCTTACAATGAGCAGTTCTTC. Translated, it gives CASSYELAGAYNEQFF.

V is TRBV4-1 and J is TRBJ1-2; D is possibly TRBD1 (5 bases). CDR3 length: 15 amino acids. Deletions cut 0 bases from V and 4 bases from J, with 12 bases between. From germline, CDR1 is MGHRA and CDR2 YSYEKL. The CDR3 DNA reads TGCGCCAGCAGCCAAGATGCAGGGATGTCCTATGGCTACACCTTC. Translation: CASSQDAGMSYGYTF.

The V call is TRBV5-1, the J call TRBJ2-2, with 8 positions matching TRBD1. The CDR3 spans 15 residues. J was trimmed by 4 bases and V by 4 bases; bases with no gene match: 6. Looked up from germline, CDR1 is SGHRS and CDR2 is YFSETQ. CDR3 bases: TGCGCCAGCAGCGTGAGTCAGGGGGCCACCGGGGAGCTGTTTTTT. This sequence encodes CASSVSQGATGELFF. Using reference TRBV5-1 and TRBJ2-2 for the parts outside the CDR3, the full variable domain is KAGVTQTPRYLIKTRGQQVTLSCSPISGHRSVSWYQQTPGQGLQFLFEYFSETQRNKGNFPGRFSGRQFSNSRSEMNVSTLELGDSALYLCASSVSQGATGELFFGEGSRLTVL.